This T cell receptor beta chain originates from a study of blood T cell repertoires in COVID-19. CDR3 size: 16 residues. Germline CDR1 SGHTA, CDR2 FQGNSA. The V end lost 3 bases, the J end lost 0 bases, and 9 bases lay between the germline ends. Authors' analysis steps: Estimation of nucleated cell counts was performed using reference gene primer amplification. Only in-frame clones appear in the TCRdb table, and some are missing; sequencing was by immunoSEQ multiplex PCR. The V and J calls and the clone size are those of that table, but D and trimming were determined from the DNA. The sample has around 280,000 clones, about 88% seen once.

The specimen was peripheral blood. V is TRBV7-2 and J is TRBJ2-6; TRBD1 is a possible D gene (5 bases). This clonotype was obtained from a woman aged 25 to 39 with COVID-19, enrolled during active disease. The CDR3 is CASSFDSHSGANVLTF. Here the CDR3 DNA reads TGTGCCAGCAGCTTCGACAGCCACTCTGGGGCCAACGTCCTGACTTTC.